This TCR beta chain was sequenced in a study of cytomegalovirus exposure and HLA in healthy donors. The study, taken as a whole, reports: For TCR beta chains, V- and J-gene trimming was later linked to a missense DCLRE1C variant.

The PCR employed 60 Vbeta primers together with 13 Jbeta primers. In the authors' methods: Later, an analysis found approximately 80 million unique TCR beta chains, and 10 million to 11 million of these were shared. TCRdb's table, derived via immunoSEQ multiplex PCR, lists solely in-frame clones and lacks some. The DNA gave D and trimming, while V, J and clone size come from that table. The sample yields over 250,000 clones, roughly two thirds seen once. The CDR3 has 15 amino acids. The germline V gene encodes CDR1 SGHDN and CDR2 FVKESK. Trimming pared 3 bases from V and 4 bases from J, leaving 13 bases between. There are a few counts of this clone. Its antigen remains unidentified.

The clonotype comes from a female donor in good health and CMV-seronegative. Sequenced input: PBMCs. V usage is TRBV14 and J usage is TRBJ1-3; D is unresolved. The DNA for the CDR3 is TGTGCCAGCAGCCACGTGGAGGGTGCGGGAAACACCATATATTTT. This gives the protein CASSHVEGAGNTIYF.